These 23 T cell receptor beta chains share one sample of origin, sequenced in a study of blood T cell repertoires in COVID-19. Sequencing was performed with immunoSEQ multiplex PCR; in TCRdb, only in-frame clones are kept and a portion is missing. Among about 260,000 clones listed, over 80% were seen once. Sample: peripheral blood. Receptors originate from a woman in her thirties or forties who had recovered from COVID-19.

V and J are TRBV25-1 and TRBJ2-2, with D maybe TRBD2 (6 bases). The V gene lost 6 bases and the J gene lost 2 bases, with 13 bases spanning the gap. This CDR3 is 15 amino acids long. Germline V gene data show CDR1 as MGHDK and CDR2 as SYGVNS. The CDR3 sequence is CASSRTTPNTGELFF. As DNA, the CDR3 is TGTGCCAGCAGCAGGACTACCCCAAACACCGGGGAGCTGTTTTTT.

The J gene is TRBJ2-2, the V gene TRBV9, with 7 nucleotides matching TRBD2. V was clipped by 0 bases and J by 1 base; unmatched bases: 6. Germline assignment: CDR1 SGDLS and CDR2 YYNGEE. This CDR3 region has 17 residues. CDR3 DNA: TGTGCCAGCAGCGTAGGGGCTAGCGGATGGAACACCGGGGAGCTGTTTTTT. Translated: CASSVGASGWNTGELFF.

This chain links TRBV12-3 or TRBV12-4 with TRBJ1-5; possible D gene TRBD1, 6 bases. There are 13 residues in the CDR3. Trimming left V 5 bases short and J 6 bases short, with 11 bases between. Here the CDR3 DNA reads TGTGCCAGCAGTAGTCAGGGGTTTCAGCCCCAGCATTTT. It specifies CASSSQGFQPQHF.

This clone was seen a few times. This chain joins TRBV7-9 and TRBJ1-2, with 8 bases aligning to TRBD1. This CDR3 is built from 14 residues. The V gene's germline CDR1 is SEHNR and CDR2 FQNEAQ (reference sequence). J gave up 4 bases and V 3 bases, and 4 bases lay outside the gene matches. This chain's CDR3 is CASSLTDRVYGYTF. CDR3 nucleotide sequence: TGTGCCAGCAGCTTGACGGACAGGGTCTATGGCTACACCTTC. Full variable domain (outside the CDR3, taken from reference TRBV7-9 and TRBJ1-2): DTGVSQNPRHKITKRGQNVTFRCDPISEHNRLYWYRQTLGQGPEFLTYFQNEAQLEKSRLLSDRFSAERPKGSFSTLEIQRTEQGDSAMYLCASSLTDRVYGYTFGSGTRLTVV.

This chain uses TRBV24-1 with TRBJ2-2; 8 bases agree with TRBD1. The junction had 7 bases not matched to a gene; V was cut back by 3 bases and J by 5 bases. This CDR3 has 16 amino acids. Germline V lookup: CDR1 KGHDR, CDR2 SFDVKD. The CDR3 sequence: CATSDPGQGWTGELFF. The CDR3 bases are TGTGCCACCAGTGATCCAGGACAGGGCTGGACCGGGGAGCTGTTTTTT.

This chain's CDR3 is CASSGLTYTGELFF. CDR3 DNA sequence: TGTGCCAGCAGTGGGCTCACCTACACCGGGGAGCTGTTTTTT. The rearrangement joins TRBV2 to TRBJ2-2; the D is unclear. V lost 4 bases and J 3 bases, leaving 9 bases between the germline ends. In germline, CDR1 is SNHLY, CDR2 FYNNEI. This CDR3 has 14 residues.

The V gene is TRBV7-9, the J gene TRBJ1-2; 7 bases map to TRBD1. CDR1 is SEHNR, CDR2 FQNEAQ, per germline (reference sequence). The CDR3 is 16 amino acids. The trim removed 1 base at V and 0 bases at J, leaving 5 bases unmatched. CDR3: CASSLGTGTANYGYTF. The CDR3 DNA sequence: TGTGCCAGCAGCTTAGGGACCGGGACAGCTAACTATGGCTACACCTTC.

The rearrangement joins TRBV5-4 to TRBJ2-2, with D perhaps matching TRBD2 (6 bases). The length of the CDR3 is 12 residues. CDR1 is SGHNT and CDR2 is YYREEE in the germline V gene (reference sequence). With 9 bases removed from V and 7 bases from J, the gap between germline ends came to 13 bases. The CDR3 sequence is CATARENGELFF. The CDR3 DNA reads TGTGCCACCGCGCGGGAAAACGGGGAGCTGTTTTTT.

This sequence joins TRBV5-1 and TRBJ2-3; TRBD2 aligns across 10 bases. Germline V gives CDR1 SGHRS, CDR2 YFSETQ. V lost 4 bases to trimming and J lost 2 bases; unmatched junction nucleotides: 7. This CDR3 is built from 16 residues. CDR3 sequence reads: CASSQLAGNPTDTQYF. Here the CDR3 DNA reads TGCGCCAGCAGCCAACTAGCGGGGAACCCCACAGATACGCAGTATTTT.

CDR3 in amino acids: CAISELQENRGTKNIQYF. CDR3 in DNA: TGTGCCATCAGTGAGTTACAAGAGAACCGCGGGACCAAAAACATTCAGTACTTC. The chain links TRBV10-3 to TRBJ2-4; tentative D call: TRBD2 (6 bases). Germline values: CDR1 ENHRY, CDR2 SYGVKD. The CDR3 has 18 amino acids. V was clipped by 1 base and J by 2 bases, with 18 bases between them.

This sequence joins TRBV30 and TRBJ1-6; 7 bases map to TRBD1. CDR1 is GTSNPN and CDR2 is SVGIG in the germline V gene (reference sequence). This CDR3 contains 17 residues. V dropped 3 bases and J dropped 7; count of bases not matched to a gene: 15. CDR3 sequence (DNA): TGTGCCTGGAGGGTTATAACAGGGGCCCTAGTCAATTCACCCCTCCACTTT. Protein: CAWRVITGALVNSPLHF. Supplemented by reference TRBV30 and TRBJ1-6, the full variable domain reads SQTIHQWPATLVQPVGSPLSLECTVEGTSNPNLYWYRQAAGRGLQLLFYSVGIGQISSEVPQNLSASRPQDRQFILSSKKLLLSDSGFYLCAWRVITGALVNSPLHFGNGTRLTVT.

The V call is TRBV28, the J call TRBJ1-5; 9 bases are shared with TRBD1. Per the germline V gene, CDR1 is MDHEN and CDR2 is SYDVKM. V was clipped by 2 bases and J by 7 bases; unmatched bases: 3. This CDR3 has 14 amino acids. The CDR3 region is CASSLRQGVQPQHF. The CDR3 DNA sequence: TGTGCCAGCAGTTTAAGACAGGGGGTCCAGCCCCAGCATTTT.

This sequence joins TRBV15 and TRBJ2-1; 7 bases line up with TRBD1. Germline-derived CDR1 and CDR2 are LNHNV and YYDKDF (reference sequence). This CDR3 is built from 16 residues. V shed 1 base and J 6 bases; nucleotides not matched to a gene: 9. CDR3 sequence reads: CATSRARDSILNEQFF. The CDR3, as DNA: TGTGCCACCAGCAGAGCCCGGGACAGCATACTCAATGAGCAGTTCTTC.

This chain joins TRBV7-9 and TRBJ1-4; 8 positions match TRBD1. Germline CDR1 reads SEHNR; CDR2 reads FQNEAQ (reference sequence). The CDR3 spans 14 residues. V lost 6 bases to trimming and J lost 7 bases; unmatched junction nucleotides: 7. The CDR3 nucleotides read TGTGCCAGCAGTCTCCAGGGGGCAGGTGAAAAACTGTTTTTT. Its translation is CASSLQGAGEKLFF. Filled out from reference TRBV7-9 and TRBJ1-4, the complete variable domain reads DTGVSQNPRHKITKRGQNVTFRCDPISEHNRLYWYRQTLGQGPEFLTYFQNEAQLEKSRLLSDRFSAERPKGSFSTLEIQRTEQGDSAMYLCASSLQGAGEKLFFGSGTQLSVL.

The chain employs TRBV3-1 (or the pseudogene TRBV3-2) and TRBJ2-1, with 10 nucleotides matching TRBD1. V was pared by 1 base and J by 11 bases, with 2 bases of the junction left unmatched. This CDR3 has 13 residues. The germline CDR1 and CDR2 sequences are LGHDT and YNNKEL (reference sequence). CDR3 DNA: TGTGCCAGCAGCCAAGGACAGGGGGCCCAGCAGTTCTTC. Protein product: CASSQGQGAQQFF.

The chain links TRBV15 to TRBJ2-7; possible D gene TRBD2, 6 bases. The V gene lost 0 bases and the J gene lost 1 base, with 10 bases spanning the gap. The CDR3 totals 15 residues. Germline values: CDR1 LNHNV, CDR2 YYDKDF (reference sequence). CDR3 in amino acids: CATSRDAGLSYEQYF. In DNA form, the CDR3 reads TGTGCCACCAGCAGAGATGCGGGGCTGTCCTACGAGCAGTACTTC.

The chain uses TRBV9 and TRBJ1-2, with 8 bases that match TRBD1. The germline V gene has CDR1 SGDLS and CDR2 YYNGEE. The CDR3 spans 14 residues. The junction had 4 bases not matched to a gene; V was cut back by 4 bases and J by 2 bases. The CDR3 region is CASSRQGPNYGYTF. CDR3 coding DNA: TGTGCCAGCAGCCGACAGGGGCCCAACTATGGCTACACCTTC.

The chain links TRBV5-1 to TRBJ2-1, with D perhaps TRBD2 (5 bases). CDR3 length: 14 amino acids. Trimming cost V 5 bases and J 4 bases, with 13 bases left between them. Germline loops: CDR1 SGHRS, CDR2 YFSETQ. CDR3 nucleotide sequence: TGCGCCAGCAGATCAGTGGGAGATTACAATGAGCAGTTCTTC. Its translation: CASRSVGDYNEQFF.

V gene TRBV12-5 combines with J gene TRBJ2-5; TRBD2 matches at 8 bases. The germline CDR1 and CDR2 sequences are LGHNT and FRNRAP. The CDR3 extends over 16 amino acids. J gave up 4 bases and V 2 bases, and 9 bases lay outside the gene matches. CDR3 in DNA: TGTGCTAGTGGTTTGCTGAAGGGGACTAGGTTAGAGACCCAGTACTTC. Translation: CASGLLKGTRLETQYF. Filled out from reference TRBV12-5 and TRBJ2-5, the complete variable domain reads DARVTQTPRHKVTEMGQEVTMRCQPILGHNTVFWYRQTMMQGLELLAYFRNRAPLDDSGMPKDRFSAEMPDATLATLKIQPSEPRDSAVYFCASGLLKGTRLETQYFGPGTRLLVL.

The chain joins TRBV7-3 to TRBJ2-3; 10 nucleotides agree with TRBD2. The germline gives CDR1 SGHTA, CDR2 FQGTGA. The CDR3 loop spans 17 amino acids. V lost 5 bases, J lost 2 bases, and 10 bases stayed unmatched. The CDR3 region has the DNA TGTGCCAGCAGCCTAGGAGGACTAGCGGCGAACACAGATACGCAGTATTTT. This sequence encodes CASSLGGLAANTDTQYF.

Concerning this clone: Within the sample, other DNA sequences also encode this same CDR3. The rearrangement uses TRBV18 and TRBJ2-7, with a weak D call TRBD2 (5 bases). Trimming took off 3 bases at V and 4 bases at J, with 10 bases between the two ends. Germline assignment: CDR1 KGHSH and CDR2 LQKENI. The CDR3 has 13 residues. CDR3 DNA sequence: TGTGCCAGCTCACCGCCCCCGGGGTACGAGCAGTACTTC. Encoded protein: CASSPPPGYEQYF.

V gene TRBV7-9 combines with J gene TRBJ2-3; the match to TRBD1 covers 7 bases. The CDR3 runs 16 residues. Germline V gene lookup returns CDR1 SEHNR and CDR2 FQNEAQ (reference sequence). Trimming took 4 bases from V and 1 from J; bases not matched to a gene: 8. The CDR3 is CASSSKPGQRTDTQYF. CDR3 bases: TGTGCCAGCAGCTCCAAACCGGGACAGCGCACAGATACGCAGTATTTT.

V is TRBV28 and J is TRBJ1-1, with no clear D. This CDR3 has 12 amino acids. The V end lost 1 base, the J end lost 8 bases, and 8 bases lay between the germline ends. In germline, CDR1 is MDHEN, CDR2 SYDVKM. The CDR3 protein is CASSLLSSEAFF. The CDR3, as DNA: TGTGCCAGCAGTTTATTGTCCTCCGAAGCTTTCTTT.